This passage covers 6 T cell receptor beta chains from one sample sequenced in a study of molecular identifiers for immune sequencing clone quantification. TCRdb used MiXCR to reprocess the PCR reads, holding one entry per CDR3 protein. The data hold about 640,000 distinct CDR3 sequences, with around 20% observed a single time. Sequenced material: naive CD8+ T cells from blood, with Jurkat cell RNA spiked in. The subset is: FACS-sorted CD8+CD4-CCR7+CD45RA+ naive T cells. All receptors derive from a human donor in good health. Some libraries in this study had Jurkat cell RNA spiked in.

This clonotype has only a few counts. The J gene is TRBJ1-4, the V gene TRBV27; maybe TRBD1 (5 bases). V was pared by 6 bases and J by 8 bases, with 22 bases between. Germline CDR1 and CDR2: MNHEY and SMNVEV (reference sequence). This CDR3 contains 16 residues. CDR3 nucleotide sequence: TGTGCCAGCAGCCTTCCCCACGGGACCCTTGGGGAAAAACTGTTTTTT. As protein: CASSLPHGTLGEKLFF.

This clonotype was observed many times. The CDR3 DNA reads TGTGCCAGTTATTCAGGGGGGACTGAAGCTTTCTTT. It translates to CASYSGGTEAFF. The chain couples TRBV19 to TRBJ1-1; 7 bases fit TRBD1. The CDR3 extends over 12 amino acids. V lost 8 bases to trimming and J lost 5 bases; unmatched junction nucleotides: 5. Germline lookup yields CDR1 LNHDA and CDR2 SQIVND (reference sequence).

This clonotype came up many times. The V call is TRBV7-2, the J call TRBJ2-1, with a possible D match to TRBD2 (5 bases). Germline V lookup: CDR1 SGHTA, CDR2 FQGNSA. There are 14 residues in the CDR3. Trimming removed 4 bases at V and 0 bases at J, with 7 bases between. CDR3 DNA sequence: TGTGCCAGCAGCTCGACTACCTCCTACAATGAGCAGTTCTTC. Translated: CASSSTTSYNEQFF.

As for this clonotype: At one of its ends the junction is not consistent with the germline gene, which may arise from a read error. V gene TRBV2 combines with J gene TRBJ2-2; 10 nucleotides match TRBD1. Germline V gene data show CDR1 as SNHLY and CDR2 as FYNNEI. CDR3 length: 17 residues. The CDR3 region has the DNA TGTGCCTGCAGAAAGACACCGGGACAGGGGTACACCGGGGAGCTGTTTTTT. It codes for CACRKTPGQGYTGELFF. The full variable domain, with the rest looked up from reference TRBV2 and TRBJ2-2, is EPEVTQTPSHQVTQMGQEVILRCVPISNHLYFYWYRQILGQKVEFLVSFYNNEISEKSEIFDDQFSVERPDGSNFTLKIRSTKLEDSAMYFCACRKTPGQGYTGELFFGEGSRLTVL.

This clonotype was detected only a few times. The chain has TRBV27 and TRBJ2-7, with TRBD1 matching over 8 bases. The germline CDR1 and CDR2 sequences are MNHEY and SMNVEV (reference sequence). CDR3 length: 14 amino acids. Trimming removed 6 bases from V and 2 bases from J; junction bases left unmatched: 6. The CDR3 DNA reads TGTGCCAGCAGATTGACAGGGGCCCCCTACGAGCAGTACTTC. It specifies CASRLTGAPYEQYF.

This clonotype was recorded many times. The chain carries TRBV10-1 and TRBJ1-5; tentative D call: TRBD1 (6 bases). With 9 bases removed from V and 4 bases from J, the gap between germline ends came to 16 bases. Per germline, CDR1 WNHNN and CDR2 SYGVQD (reference sequence). CDR3 length equals 14 residues. The CDR3 DNA is TGCGCCAGTAACCGGGACAAGGGGAATCAGCCCCAGCATTTT. Residues: CASNRDKGNQPQHF.